Shown below are 5 T cell receptor beta chains from a single sample sequenced in a study of shared T cell receptors in the human thymus. TCRdb's copy holds only in-frame clones and misses some; the assay was immunoSEQ multiplex PCR. The table shows hundreds of thousands of clones, with around 89% occurring only once. These same records also appear under a second study, on human thymus T cells.

Sequencing used thymocytes. These receptors came from a boy under two years old with a congenital heart defect.

CDR3 in DNA: TGTGCCAGCAGTAGTCAGGACGGGGATTCCACAGATACGCAGTATTTT. Protein: CASSSQDGDSTDTQYF. The chain links TRBV6-6 to TRBJ2-3; a weak D match, TRBD2 (5 bases). Germline CDR1 is MNHNY and CDR2 is SVGAGI (reference sequence). CDR3 length: 16 residues. Trimming stripped 5 bases from V and 2 bases from J, with 17 bases between.

The CDR3 region has the DNA TGTGCCAGCAGTTTAGGTTGGACTAGCGGAAACTACGAGCAGTACTTC. Amino acid sequence: CASSLGWTSGNYEQYF. The rearrangement links TRBV28 to TRBJ2-7; TRBD2 matches at 10 bases. The CDR3 contains 16 residues. Germline V gives CDR1 MDHEN, CDR2 SYDVKM. The junction had 7 bases not matched to a gene; V was cut back by 2 bases and J by 3 bases. The full variable domain, in which reference TRBV28 and TRBJ2-7 provide the parts outside the CDR3, is DVKVTQSSRYLVKRTGEKVFLECVQDMDHENMFWYRQDPGLGLRLIYFSYDVKMKEKGDIPEGYSVSREKKERFSLILESASTNQTSMYLCASSLGWTSGNYEQYFGPGTRLTVT.

The V gene is TRBV7-8, the J gene TRBJ2-1, with 14 positions matching TRBD2. The germline CDR1 and CDR2 sequences are SGHVS and FQNEAQ. Germline trimming cut 1 base from V and 3 bases from J; bases unmatched to any gene: 11. The CDR3 runs to 20 residues. The CDR3 nucleotides read TGTGCCAGCAGCTTAGGGGACGGGACTAGCGGGAGAAGTAGCTACAATGAGCAGTTCTTC. Translation gives CASSLGDGTSGRSSYNEQFF.

This chain links TRBV5-6 with TRBJ2-2; D gene ambiguous. The CDR3 spans 16 residues. Germline V gene lookup returns CDR1 SGHDT and CDR2 YYEEEE. Trimming cost V 0 bases and J 8 bases, with 17 bases left between them. The CDR3 reads CASSLALVSQVGELFF. For the CDR3, the DNA is TGTGCCAGCAGCTTGGCGTTGGTGTCGCAGGTTGGGGAGCTGTTTTTT. Drawing the rest from reference TRBV5-6 and TRBJ2-2, the complete variable domain is DAGVTQSPTHLIKTRGQQVTLRCSPKSGHDTVSWYQQALGQGPQFIFQYYEEEERQRGNFPDRFSGHQFPNYSSELNVNALLLGDSALYLCASSLALVSQVGELFFGEGSRLTVL.

The chain is built from TRBV14 and TRBJ1-3; D unclear. From germline, CDR1 is SGHDN and CDR2 FVKESK. With 0 bases removed from V and 0 bases from J, the gap between germline ends came to 12 bases. The CDR3 runs to 17 residues. The CDR3 sequence: CASSQDERAGSGNTIYF. The CDR3, as DNA: TGTGCCAGCAGCCAAGATGAAAGAGCCGGCTCTGGAAACACCATATATTTT.